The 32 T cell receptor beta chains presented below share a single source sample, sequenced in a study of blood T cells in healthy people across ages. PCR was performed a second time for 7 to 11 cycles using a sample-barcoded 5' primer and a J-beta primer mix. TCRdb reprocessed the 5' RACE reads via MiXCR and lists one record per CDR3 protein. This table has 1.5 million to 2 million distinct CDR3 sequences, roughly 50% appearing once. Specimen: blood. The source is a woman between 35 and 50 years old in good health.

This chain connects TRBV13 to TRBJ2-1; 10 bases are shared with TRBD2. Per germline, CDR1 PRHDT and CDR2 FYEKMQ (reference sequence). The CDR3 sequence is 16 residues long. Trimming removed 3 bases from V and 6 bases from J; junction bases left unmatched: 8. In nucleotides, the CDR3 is TGTGCCAGCAGCTTGGGGGGTAGCGGGGGGATCAATGAGCAGTTCTTC. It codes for CASSLGGSGGINEQFF.

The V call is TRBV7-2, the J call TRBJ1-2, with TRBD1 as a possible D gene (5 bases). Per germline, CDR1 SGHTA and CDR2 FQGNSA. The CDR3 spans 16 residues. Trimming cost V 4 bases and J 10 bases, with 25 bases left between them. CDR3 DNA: TGTGCCAGCAGCTCAGCTCCAGGGCAGGGCTTCGGTGCCTACACCTTC. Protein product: CASSSAPGQGFGAYTF.

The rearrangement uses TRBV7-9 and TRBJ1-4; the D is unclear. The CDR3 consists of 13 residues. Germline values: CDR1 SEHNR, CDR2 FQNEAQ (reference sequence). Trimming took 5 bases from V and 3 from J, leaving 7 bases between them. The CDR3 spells CASSPQPNEKLFF. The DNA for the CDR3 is TGTGCCAGCAGCCCGCAACCTAATGAAAAACTGTTTTTT.

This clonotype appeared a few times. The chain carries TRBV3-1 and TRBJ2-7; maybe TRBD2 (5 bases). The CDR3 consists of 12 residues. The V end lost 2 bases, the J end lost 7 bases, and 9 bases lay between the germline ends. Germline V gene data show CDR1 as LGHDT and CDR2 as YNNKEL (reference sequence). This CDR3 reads CASSQFPGEQYF. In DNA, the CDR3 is TGTGCCAGCAGCCAATTCCCGGGAGAGCAGTACTTC.

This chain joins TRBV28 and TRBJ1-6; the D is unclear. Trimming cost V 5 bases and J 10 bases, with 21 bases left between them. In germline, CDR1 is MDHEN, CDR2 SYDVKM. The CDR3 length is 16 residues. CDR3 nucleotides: TGTGCCAGCAGTCCCCTTGTAGGTACCAAGACCTCACCCCTCCACTTT. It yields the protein CASSPLVGTKTSPLHF. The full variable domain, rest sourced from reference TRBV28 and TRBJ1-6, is DVKVTQSSRYLVKRTGEKVFLECVQDMDHENMFWYRQDPGLGLRLIYFSYDVKMKEKGDIPEGYSVSREKKERFSLILESASTNQTSMYLCASSPLVGTKTSPLHFGNGTRLTVT.

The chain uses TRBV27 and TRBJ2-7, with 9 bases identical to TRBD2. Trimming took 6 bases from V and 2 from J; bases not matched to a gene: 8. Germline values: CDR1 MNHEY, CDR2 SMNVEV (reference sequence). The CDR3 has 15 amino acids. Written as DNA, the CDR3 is TGTGCCAGCAGAAGCTCTAGCGGGGTCGCCTACGAGCAGTACTTC. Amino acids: CASRSSSGVAYEQYF.

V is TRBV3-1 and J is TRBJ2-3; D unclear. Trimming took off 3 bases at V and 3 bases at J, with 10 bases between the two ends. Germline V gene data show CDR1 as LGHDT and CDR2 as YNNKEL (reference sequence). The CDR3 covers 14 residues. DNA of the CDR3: TGTGCCAGCAGCCATACCTTGGGGACAGATACGCAGTATTTT. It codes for CASSHTLGTDTQYF.

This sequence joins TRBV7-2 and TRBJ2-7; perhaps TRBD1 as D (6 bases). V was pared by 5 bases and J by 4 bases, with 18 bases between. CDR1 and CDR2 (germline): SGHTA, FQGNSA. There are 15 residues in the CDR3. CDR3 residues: CASSQVPRQGYEQYF. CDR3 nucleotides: TGTGCCAGCAGCCAGGTCCCCAGGCAGGGGTACGAGCAGTACTTC.

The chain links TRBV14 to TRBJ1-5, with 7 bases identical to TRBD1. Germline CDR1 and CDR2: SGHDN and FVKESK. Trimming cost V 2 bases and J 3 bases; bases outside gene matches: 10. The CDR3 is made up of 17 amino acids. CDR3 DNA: TGTGCCAGCAGCCAAAGCAGCAGGGGGGGTGACAATCAGCCCCAGCATTTT. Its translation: CASSQSSRGGDNQPQHF.

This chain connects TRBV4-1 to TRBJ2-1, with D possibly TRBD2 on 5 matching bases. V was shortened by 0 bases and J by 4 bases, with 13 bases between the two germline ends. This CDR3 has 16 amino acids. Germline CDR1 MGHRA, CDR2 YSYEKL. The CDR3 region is CASSQEEADLYNEQFF. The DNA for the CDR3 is TGCGCCAGCAGCCAAGAGGAAGCGGACCTATACAATGAGCAGTTCTTC.

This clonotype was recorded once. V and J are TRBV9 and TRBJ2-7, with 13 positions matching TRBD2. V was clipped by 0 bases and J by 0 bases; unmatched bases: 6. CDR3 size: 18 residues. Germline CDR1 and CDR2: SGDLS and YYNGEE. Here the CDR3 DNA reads TGTGCCAGCAGCGTAGGGACTAGCGGGGGCCTGAGCTCCTACGAGCAGTACTTC. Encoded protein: CASSVGTSGGLSSYEQYF.

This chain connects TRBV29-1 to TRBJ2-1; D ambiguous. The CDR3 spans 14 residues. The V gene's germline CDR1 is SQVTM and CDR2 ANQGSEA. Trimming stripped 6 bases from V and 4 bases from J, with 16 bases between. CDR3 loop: CSVESKDRYNEQFF. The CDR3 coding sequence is TGCAGCGTAGAGAGCAAGGACCGTTACAATGAGCAGTTCTTC.

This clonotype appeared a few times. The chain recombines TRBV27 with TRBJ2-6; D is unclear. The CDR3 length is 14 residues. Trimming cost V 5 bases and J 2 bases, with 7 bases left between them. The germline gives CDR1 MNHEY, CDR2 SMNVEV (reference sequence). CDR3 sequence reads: CASSPTPGANVLTF. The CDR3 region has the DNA TGTGCCAGCAGTCCCACGCCTGGGGCCAACGTCCTGACTTTC.

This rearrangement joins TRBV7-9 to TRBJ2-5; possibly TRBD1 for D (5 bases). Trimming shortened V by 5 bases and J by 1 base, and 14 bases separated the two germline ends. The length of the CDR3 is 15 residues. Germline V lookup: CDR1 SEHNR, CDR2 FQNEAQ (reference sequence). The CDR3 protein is CASSPLGASQETQYF. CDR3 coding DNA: TGTGCCAGCAGCCCCCTAGGGGCTAGCCAAGAGACCCAGTACTTC.

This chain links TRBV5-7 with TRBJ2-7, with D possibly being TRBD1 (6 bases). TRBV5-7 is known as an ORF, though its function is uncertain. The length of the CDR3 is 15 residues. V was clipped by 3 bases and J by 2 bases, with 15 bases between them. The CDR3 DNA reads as TGTGCCAGCAGCTGGTTATTGCAGGGGCCCTACGAGCAGTACTTC. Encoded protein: CASSWLLQGPYEQYF.

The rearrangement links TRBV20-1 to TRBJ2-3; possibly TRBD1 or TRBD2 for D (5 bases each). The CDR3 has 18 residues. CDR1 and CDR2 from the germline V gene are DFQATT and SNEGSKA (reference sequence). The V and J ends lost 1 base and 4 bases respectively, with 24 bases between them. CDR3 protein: CSARAQLRGWGRADTQYF. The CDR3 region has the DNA TGCAGTGCTAGAGCCCAACTTCGGGGATGGGGCAGGGCAGATACGCAGTATTTT.

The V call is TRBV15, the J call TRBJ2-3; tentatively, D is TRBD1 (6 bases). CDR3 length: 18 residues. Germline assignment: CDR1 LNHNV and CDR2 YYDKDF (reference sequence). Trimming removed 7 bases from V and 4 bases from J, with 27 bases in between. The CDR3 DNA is TGTGCCACCATCCCGAGACAGGACAAGGGGTTCCCGGCAGATACGCAGTATTTT. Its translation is CATIPRQDKGFPADTQYF. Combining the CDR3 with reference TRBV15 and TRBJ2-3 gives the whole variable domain DAMVIQNPRYQVTQFGKPVTLSCSQTLNHNVMYWYQQKSSQAPKLLFHYYDKDFNNEADTPDNFQSRRPNTSFCFLDIRSPGLGDTAMYLCATIPRQDKGFPADTQYFGPGTRLTVL.

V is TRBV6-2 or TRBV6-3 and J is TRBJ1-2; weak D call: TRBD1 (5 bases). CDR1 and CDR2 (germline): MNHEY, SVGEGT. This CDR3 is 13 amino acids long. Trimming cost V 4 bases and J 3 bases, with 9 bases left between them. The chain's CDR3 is CASSSGWYYGYTF. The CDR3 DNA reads TGTGCCAGCAGTTCAGGGTGGTACTATGGCTACACCTTC.

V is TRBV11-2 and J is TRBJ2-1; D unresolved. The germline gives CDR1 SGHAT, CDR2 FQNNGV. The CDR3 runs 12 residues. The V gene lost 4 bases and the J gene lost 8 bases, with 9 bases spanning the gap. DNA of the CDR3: TGTGCCAGCAGCTCGGCTAACGATGAGCAGTTCTTC. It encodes CASSSANDEQFF.

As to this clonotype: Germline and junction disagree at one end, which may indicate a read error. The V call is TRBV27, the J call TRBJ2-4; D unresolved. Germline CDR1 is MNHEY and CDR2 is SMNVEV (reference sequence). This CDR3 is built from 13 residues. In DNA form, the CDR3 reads TGTGCCAGCAGTTTTGGACGGAAAAACACTCAGTACTTC. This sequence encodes CASSFGRKNTQYF.

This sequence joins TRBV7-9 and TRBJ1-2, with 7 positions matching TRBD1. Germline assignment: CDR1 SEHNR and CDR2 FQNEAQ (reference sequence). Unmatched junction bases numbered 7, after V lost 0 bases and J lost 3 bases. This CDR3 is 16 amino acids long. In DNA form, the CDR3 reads TGTGCCAGCAGCTTAGCTACCGGCCAGGGGGACTATGGCTACACCTTC. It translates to CASSLATGQGDYGYTF. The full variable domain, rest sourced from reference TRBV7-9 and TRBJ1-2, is DTGVSQNPRHKITKRGQNVTFRCDPISEHNRLYWYRQTLGQGPEFLTYFQNEAQLEKSRLLSDRFSAERPKGSFSTLEIQRTEQGDSAMYLCASSLATGQGDYGYTFGSGTRLTVV.

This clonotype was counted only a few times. The CDR3 bases are TGTGCCAGCAGTTTTGGGGCCTCAGGGAGGCAGGCCAAAAACATTCAGTACTTC. This codes for CASSFGASGRQAKNIQYF. The rearrangement links TRBV27 to TRBJ2-4; perhaps TRBD2 as D (6 bases). Germline V gives CDR1 MNHEY, CDR2 SMNVEV (reference sequence). This CDR3 contains 18 residues. Trimming took off 3 bases at V and 1 base at J, with 19 bases between the two ends.

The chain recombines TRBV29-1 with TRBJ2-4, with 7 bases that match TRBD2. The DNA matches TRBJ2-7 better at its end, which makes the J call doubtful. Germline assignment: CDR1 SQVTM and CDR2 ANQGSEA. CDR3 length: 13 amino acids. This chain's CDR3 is CSVLAGEAYEQYF. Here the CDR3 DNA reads TGCAGCGTTCTTGCGGGGGAAGCCTACGAGCAGTACTTC.

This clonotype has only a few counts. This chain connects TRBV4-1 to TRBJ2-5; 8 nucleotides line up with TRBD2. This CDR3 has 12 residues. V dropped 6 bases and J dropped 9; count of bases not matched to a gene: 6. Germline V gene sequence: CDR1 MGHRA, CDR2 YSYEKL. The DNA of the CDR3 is TGCGCCAGCAGTTCGGACGGGAGGGCCCAGTACTTC. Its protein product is CASSSDGRAQYF.

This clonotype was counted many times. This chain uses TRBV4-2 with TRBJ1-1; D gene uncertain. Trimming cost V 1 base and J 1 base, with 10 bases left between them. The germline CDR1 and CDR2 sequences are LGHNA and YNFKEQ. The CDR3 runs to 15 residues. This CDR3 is CASSQGTPENTEAFF. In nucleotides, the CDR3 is TGTGCCAGCAGCCAAGGTACACCGGAGAACACTGAAGCTTTCTTT.

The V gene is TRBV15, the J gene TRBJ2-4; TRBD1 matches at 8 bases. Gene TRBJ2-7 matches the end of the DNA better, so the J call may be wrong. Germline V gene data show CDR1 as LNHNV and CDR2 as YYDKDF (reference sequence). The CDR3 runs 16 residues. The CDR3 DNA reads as TGTGCCACCAGCGGAACGGACAGGGACTCCCCCTACGAGCAGTACTTC. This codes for CATSGTDRDSPYEQYF.

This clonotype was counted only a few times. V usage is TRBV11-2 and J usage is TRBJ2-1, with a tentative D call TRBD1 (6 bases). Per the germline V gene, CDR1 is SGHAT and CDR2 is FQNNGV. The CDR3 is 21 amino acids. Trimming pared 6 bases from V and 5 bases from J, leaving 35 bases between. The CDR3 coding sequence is TGTGCCAGCAGTGCCGTCGGTGGGGGCGACTACCGCGTCCCCCGGGACAATGAGCAGTTCTTC. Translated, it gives CASSAVGGGDYRVPRDNEQFF.

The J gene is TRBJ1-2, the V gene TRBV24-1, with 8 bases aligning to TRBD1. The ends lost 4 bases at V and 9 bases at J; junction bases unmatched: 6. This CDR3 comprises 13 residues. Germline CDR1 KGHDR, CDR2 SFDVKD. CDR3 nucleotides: TGTGCCACCAGTGAGTTGCGACAGGGGAGCTACACCTTC. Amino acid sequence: CATSELRQGSYTF.

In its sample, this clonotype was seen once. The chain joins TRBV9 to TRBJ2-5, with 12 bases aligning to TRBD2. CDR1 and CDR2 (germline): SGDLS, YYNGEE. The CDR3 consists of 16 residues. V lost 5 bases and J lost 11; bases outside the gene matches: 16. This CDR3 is CASSKTGTSGYNEQYF. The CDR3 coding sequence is TGTGCCAGCAGTAAGACCGGGACTAGCGGGTACAATGAGCAGTACTTC. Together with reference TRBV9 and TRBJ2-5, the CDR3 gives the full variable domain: DSGVTQTPKHLITATGQRVTLRCSPRSGDLSVYWYQQSLDQGLQFLIQYYNGEERAKGNILERFSAQQFPDLHSELNLSSLELGDSALYFCASSKTGTSGYNEQYFGPGTRLLVL.

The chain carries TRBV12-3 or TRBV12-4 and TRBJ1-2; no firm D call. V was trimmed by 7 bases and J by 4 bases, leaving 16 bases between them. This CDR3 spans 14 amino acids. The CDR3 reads CASTFREGAYGYTF. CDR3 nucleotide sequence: TGTGCCAGCACTTTCCGGGAGGGCGCCTATGGCTACACCTTC.

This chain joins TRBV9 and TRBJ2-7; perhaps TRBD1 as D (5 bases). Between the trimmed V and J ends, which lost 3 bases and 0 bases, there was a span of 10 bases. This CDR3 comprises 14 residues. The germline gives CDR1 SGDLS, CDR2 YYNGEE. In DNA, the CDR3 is TGTGCCAGCAGCGCCCGACAGCGCTCCTACGAGCAGTACTTC. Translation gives CASSARQRSYEQYF.

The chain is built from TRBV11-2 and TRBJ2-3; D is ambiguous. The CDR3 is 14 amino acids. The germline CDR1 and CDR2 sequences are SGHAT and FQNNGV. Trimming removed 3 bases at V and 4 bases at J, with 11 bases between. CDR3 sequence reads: CASSFSPWADTQYF. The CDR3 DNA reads TGTGCCAGCAGCTTCTCCCCTTGGGCAGATACGCAGTATTTT.